Sequencing of this T cell receptor (beta chain) was carried out in a study of blood T cell repertoires in COVID-19. Only in-frame clones appear in the TCRdb table, and some are missing; sequencing was by immunoSEQ multiplex PCR. The sample has more than 350,000 clones; about 88% are singletons. The V end was cut by 1 base, the J end by 12 bases, with 14 bases between. Germline V gene lookup returns CDR1 SGHDT and CDR2 YYEEEE. CDR3 size: 12 residues. The rearrangement joins TRBV5-6 to TRBJ2-7, with D uncertain. The receptor's source is a young woman who had been exposed to COVID-19. Sequencing was performed on PBMCs or T cells enriched from blood (not recorded which). The CDR3 loop reads CASSLSSSFMYF. Here the CDR3 DNA reads TGTGCCAGCAGCTTGAGTTCCAGTTTCATGTACTTC.